These 30 T cell receptor beta chains share one sample of origin, sequenced in a study of T-cell memory formation after mild COVID-19. TCRdb recomputed calls from the 5' RACE reads with MiXCR, one row per CDR3 protein. Found here are some 280,000 distinct CDR3 sequences, 15% to 20% of them singletons; the top ten hold more than 20%. The sequenced sample was PBMCs or a T cell subset sorted from them (not recorded which). Receptors were obtained from a man in his late teens or twenties who had mild COVID-19 (a few samples of this study predate the infection). Cell type and time point are not known.

This clonotype was detected a few times. Here the CDR3 DNA reads TGCGCCAGCAGCCCGGAAGGGGACTCCTATGACTACAATGAGCAGTTCTTC. Translated, it gives CASSPEGDSYDYNEQFF. The chain recombines TRBV5-1 with TRBJ2-1, with a weak D call TRBD2 (6 bases). CDR3 length equals 17 residues. The germline gives CDR1 SGHRS, CDR2 YFSETQ. V was cut by 4 bases and J by 3 bases, with 20 bases left in between.

The chain links TRBV11-2 to TRBJ2-3, with 9 bases matching TRBD2. The CDR3 covers 15 residues. CDR1 SGHAT and CDR2 FQNNGV come from the germline V gene. V shed 0 bases and J 11 bases; nucleotides not matched to a gene: 9. The CDR3 protein is CASSLERGGLVVQYF. DNA of the CDR3: TGTGCCAGCAGCTTAGAGCGGGGGGGCCTCGTTGTGCAGTATTTT.

This clonotype occurred a few times. This chain connects TRBV6-5 to TRBJ2-2, with D hard to call. Per germline, CDR1 MNHEY and CDR2 SVGAGI. The CDR3 contains 16 residues. V was shortened by 8 bases and J by 4 bases, with 20 bases between the two germline ends. CDR3 coding DNA: TGTGCCAGCTGTAGGTCATTCGGGTGTCCCACCGGGGAGCTGTTTTTT. Amino acids: CASCRSFGCPTGELFF.

This rearrangement joins TRBV7-6 to TRBJ1-2; no clear D gene. The CDR3 consists of 14 residues. CDR1 is SGHVS, CDR2 FNYEAQ, per germline. V lost 5 bases and J 4 bases, leaving 14 bases between the germline ends. CDR3 nucleotides: TGTGCCAGCAGCCCGTCTGGCGGGAGCTATGGCTACACCTTC. The encoded protein is CASSPSGGSYGYTF.

The J gene is TRBJ2-1, the V gene TRBV2; 7 bases line up with TRBD2. Per the germline V gene, CDR1 is SNHLY and CDR2 is FYNNEI. Trimming at V came to 9 bases and at J to 4 bases, leaving 9 bases not matched to a gene. This CDR3 is 14 amino acids long. The CDR3 sequence: CASISGLTYNEQFF. DNA for the CDR3: TGTGCCAGTATCTCGGGACTAACGTACAATGAGCAGTTCTTC.

This clonotype appeared a few times. The J gene is TRBJ1-5, the V gene TRBV3-1; D might be TRBD1 (5 bases). V lost 3 bases, J lost 3 bases, and 9 bases lay in between. CDR1 is LGHDT and CDR2 is YNNKEL in the germline V gene (reference sequence). This CDR3 region has 14 residues. The CDR3 DNA reads TGTGCCAGCAGCCAGCAGGGTTACAATCAGCCCCAGCATTTT. Residues: CASSQQGYNQPQHF.

The chain links TRBV4-1 to TRBJ2-5; D is possibly TRBD1 (5 bases). The end of the DNA fits TRBJ2-1 better, so the J call may be wrong. CDR3 length: 14 residues. Germline V CDR1 and CDR2: MGHRA, YSYEKL. The CDR3 is CASSQKDSYNEQFF. The DNA for the CDR3 is TGCGCCAGCAGCCAAAAAGACAGCTACAATGAGCAGTTCTTC.

This clonotype was recorded at least ten times. This chain connects TRBV4-3 to TRBJ2-3, with D perhaps matching TRBD1 (6 bases). Germline V gene lookup returns CDR1 LGHNA and CDR2 YSLEER. Trimming cost V 3 bases and J 0 bases, with 7 bases left between them. The CDR3 has 14 residues. This chain's CDR3 is CASSQGASTDTQYF. As DNA, the CDR3 is TGCGCCAGCAGCCAGGGGGCTAGCACAGATACGCAGTATTTT.

V gene TRBV4-1 combines with J gene TRBJ1-1; 7 nucleotides agree with TRBD1. The CDR3 extends over 13 amino acids. Germline CDR1 MGHRA, CDR2 YSYEKL. V shed 6 bases and J 11 bases; nucleotides not matched to a gene: 12. CDR3 residues: CASRGGGSLQAFF. For the CDR3, the DNA is TGCGCCAGCAGGGGAGGGGGCAGCCTCCAGGCTTTCTTT.

V and J are TRBV27 and TRBJ1-2; TRBD1 is a possible D gene (5 bases). The length of the CDR3 is 14 residues. V lost 3 bases and J 7 bases, leaving 15 bases between the germline ends. Germline CDR1 and CDR2: MNHEY and SMNVEV (reference sequence). The CDR3: CASSFRDSTFGYTF. The CDR3, as DNA: TGTGCCAGCAGTTTCCGCGACAGTACGTTTGGCTACACCTTC.

The genes are TRBV7-2 and TRBJ1-4; D remains unclear. V lost 0 bases to trimming and J lost 5 bases, with 10 bases between them. Germline values: CDR1 SGHTA, CDR2 FQGNSA. The CDR3 totals 15 residues. CDR3 sequence reads: CASSLAAGLNEKLFF. CDR3 in DNA: TGTGCCAGCAGCTTAGCGGCAGGCCTAAATGAAAAACTGTTTTTT.

The table lists this clonotype with many counts. The rearrangement links TRBV4-3 to TRBJ2-5, with 8 bases aligning to TRBD2. Germline V CDR1 and CDR2: LGHNA, YSLEER. Losses at the gene ends were 0 bases for V and 4 bases for J; bases not matched to a gene: 4. CDR3 size: 15 residues. The chain's CDR3 is CASSQEGRGGETQYF. Here the CDR3 DNA reads TGCGCCAGCAGCCAAGAGGGCCGGGGGGGAGAGACCCAGTACTTC.

J is TRBJ2-1 and V is TRBV6-2 or TRBV6-3, with D tentatively TRBD2 (5 bases). V lost 1 base, J lost 8 bases, and 15 bases lay in between. Germline CDR1 and CDR2: MNHEY and SVGEGT. CDR3 length: 15 amino acids. The CDR3 region is CASSYLTGSRDEQFF. The CDR3 DNA follows: TGTGCCAGCAGTTACTTGACCGGGTCGAGGGATGAGCAGTTCTTC.

This clonotype was picked up many times. The chain recombines TRBV6-5 with TRBJ1-1; no definite D call. In germline, CDR1 is MNHEY, CDR2 SVGAGI. The CDR3 is 14 amino acids. V lost 2 bases, J lost 9 bases, and 16 bases lay in between. CDR3: CASSYVLGLRKAFF. CDR3 DNA sequence: TGTGCCAGCAGTTACGTACTTGGCCTGCGCAAAGCTTTCTTT.

The chain is built from TRBV6-6 and TRBJ2-2; D is perhaps TRBD2 (5 bases). The length of the CDR3 is 14 residues. Germline CDR1 MNHNY, CDR2 SVGAGI (reference sequence). V was pared by 4 bases and J by 5 bases, with 11 bases between. CDR3 nucleotides: TGTGCCAGCAGTTCCCGGGCGGGTACCGGGGAGCTGTTTTTT. It yields the protein CASSSRAGTGELFF.

The table lists this clonotype with a few counts. The chain carries TRBV29-1 and TRBJ2-3; tentative D call: TRBD2 (5 bases). Per the germline V gene, CDR1 is SQVTM and CDR2 is ANQGSEA. The germline V and J ends were trimmed by 2 bases and 1 base, with 7 bases remaining between them. The length of the CDR3 is 13 residues. The CDR3 sequence: CSVELGGTDTQYF. The DNA for the CDR3 is TGCAGCGTTGAACTCGGGGGCACAGATACGCAGTATTTT.

This clonotype appeared a few times. The chain joins TRBV6-5 to TRBJ2-2; 11 bases are shared with TRBD2. CDR1 is MNHEY, CDR2 SVGAGI, per germline. The CDR3 totals 15 residues. The V gene end was trimmed by 4 bases and the J gene end by 11 bases; junction bases not matched to a gene: 9. Here the CDR3 DNA reads TGTGCCAGCAGTTCCCTGACTAGCGGGGTGATCGAGCTGTTTTTT. Protein product: CASSSLTSGVIELFF.

This clonotype was counted only a few times. CDR3 residues: CASSPTDSGSSYNSPLHF. In DNA form, the CDR3 reads TGCGCCAGCAGCCCTACAGACAGTGGGAGCTCCTATAATTCACCCCTCCACTTT. The chain combines TRBV4-3 with TRBJ1-6; tentative D call: TRBD1 (5 bases). The CDR3 extends over 18 amino acids. Germline values: CDR1 LGHNA, CDR2 YSLEER. V dropped 4 bases and J dropped 0 bases, with 16 bases sitting between them.

V usage is TRBV6-2 or TRBV6-3 and J usage is TRBJ2-4; D may be TRBD1 or TRBD2 (5 bases each). The CDR3 consists of 14 residues. V lost 2 bases and J 7 bases, leaving 12 bases between the germline ends. Germline V gene sequence: CDR1 MNHEY, CDR2 SVGEGT. DNA for the CDR3: TGTGCCAGCAGTTACGATGGGGGTTTGAACATTCAGTACTTC. Its protein is CASSYDGGLNIQYF.

This clonotype was seen more than once but under ten times. V and J are TRBV27 and TRBJ1-2, with 8 bases lining up with TRBD1. Germline V gene data show CDR1 as MNHEY and CDR2 as SMNVEV (reference sequence). The CDR3 sequence is 14 residues long. V trimming: 1 base; J trimming: 7 bases; junction bases outside the gene matches: 5. The CDR3 coding sequence is TGTGCCAGCAGTTTATATCAGGGGGCTGGTGGCTACACCTTC. This codes for CASSLYQGAGGYTF.

This clonotype was picked up a small number of times. The rearrangement uses TRBV20-1 and TRBJ1-5; 10 bases align to TRBD1. Germline V gives CDR1 DFQATT, CDR2 SNEGSKA (reference sequence). This CDR3 comprises 14 residues. Trimming removed 6 bases from V and 4 bases from J; junction bases left unmatched: 6. Written as DNA, the CDR3 is TGCAGTGCCTCCCGGGACAGGGGTAATCAGCCCCAGCATTTT. Amino acids: CSASRDRGNQPQHF.

This clonotype appeared a few times. The gene calls are TRBV5-1 and TRBJ1-1; tentative D call: TRBD1 (5 bases). V was clipped by 2 bases and J by 5 bases, with 13 bases between them. CDR1 SGHRS and CDR2 YFSETQ come from the germline V gene. The length of the CDR3 is 14 residues. The CDR3, as DNA: TGCGCCAGCAGCTTTCGAGGGGTCGTAACTGAAGCTTTCTTT. Protein sequence: CASSFRGVVTEAFF. Full variable domain (missing parts from reference TRBV5-1 and TRBJ1-1): KAGVTQTPRYLIKTRGQQVTLSCSPISGHRSVSWYQQTPGQGLQFLFEYFSETQRNKGNFPGRFSGRQFSNSRSEMNVSTLELGDSALYLCASSFRGVVTEAFFGQGTRLTVV.

This chain joins TRBV2 and TRBJ1-2; 7 nucleotides agree with TRBD1. This CDR3 comprises 13 residues. The germline V gene has CDR1 SNHLY and CDR2 FYNNEI. The trim removed 6 bases at V and 8 bases at J, leaving 9 bases unmatched. CDR3 amino acids: CASRPTGRTGYTF. DNA of the CDR3: TGTGCCAGCAGACCGACAGGGCGGACCGGCTACACCTTC.

The V call is TRBV24-1, the J call TRBJ2-3, with 11 bases fitting TRBD2. Per germline, CDR1 KGHDR and CDR2 SFDVKD. CDR3 length: 15 residues. V shed 5 bases and J 5 bases; nucleotides not matched to a gene: 5. The CDR3 DNA sequence: TGTGCCACCAGTGTTAGCGGGGGGGCTGGAGATACGCAGTATTTT. Its protein is CATSVSGGAGDTQYF.

This clonotype occurred a few times. The CDR3 protein is CASSQDWTGYEQYF. In nucleotides, the CDR3 is TGCGCCAGCAGCCAAGATTGGACAGGCTACGAGCAGTACTTC. This chain uses TRBV4-1 with TRBJ2-7; 7 bases agree with TRBD1. Germline V CDR1 and CDR2: MGHRA, YSYEKL. CDR3 length equals 14 residues. Trimming cost V 0 bases and J 3 bases; bases outside gene matches: 2.

The chain carries TRBV18 and TRBJ1-1; the match to TRBD1 covers 7 bases. CDR3 length: 17 amino acids. Germline assignment: CDR1 KGHSH and CDR2 LQKENI. V shed 4 bases and J 1 base; nucleotides not matched to a gene: 12. The CDR3 is CASSRTGDLSRNTEAFF. The CDR3 nucleotides are TGTGCCAGCTCACGCACAGGGGACCTCTCTAGGAACACTGAAGCTTTCTTT.

The sample holds a few counts of this clonotype. The V call is TRBV2, the J call TRBJ2-1, with a weak D call TRBD2 (7 bases). From germline, CDR1 is SNHLY and CDR2 FYNNEI. There are 14 residues in the CDR3. Trimming pared 8 bases from V and 0 bases from J, leaving 11 bases between. The CDR3 sequence: CASGGAVSYNEQFF. The CDR3 nucleotides read TGTGCCAGCGGGGGGGCCGTCTCCTACAATGAGCAGTTCTTC.

The J gene is TRBJ1-5, the V gene TRBV7-2; D is undetermined. The CDR3 sequence is 15 residues long. Germline V gene data show CDR1 as SGHTA and CDR2 as FQGNSA. V was pared by 4 bases and J by 7 bases, with 17 bases between. The CDR3 DNA is TGTGCCAGCAGCTACCTAGGCGCAAGCCAGCAGCCCCAGCATTTT. It is translated as CASSYLGASQQPQHF. Drawing the rest from reference TRBV7-2 and TRBJ1-5, the complete variable domain is GAGVSQSPSNKVTEKGKDVELRCDPISGHTALYWYRQSLGQGLEFLIYFQGNSAPDKSGLPSDRFSAERTGGSVSTLTIQRTQQEDSAVYLCASSYLGASQQPQHFGDGTRLSIL.

The chain is built from TRBV6-5 and TRBJ1-2; D ambiguous. Germline CDR1 reads MNHEY; CDR2 reads SVGAGI. Trimming shortened V by 2 bases and J by 4 bases, and 11 bases separated the two germline ends. The CDR3 is 14 amino acids. The chain's CDR3 is CASSYLAWSYGYTF. In DNA form, the CDR3 reads TGTGCCAGCAGTTACCTCGCCTGGAGCTATGGCTACACCTTC.

This clonotype was seen only a few times. The chain joins TRBV7-9 to TRBJ2-1; 11 bases are shared with TRBD2. CDR1 SEHNR and CDR2 FQNEAQ come from the germline V gene (reference sequence). This CDR3 contains 15 residues. V was clipped by 4 bases and J by 5 bases; unmatched bases: 4. CDR3 sequence reads: CASSWRLAGNNEQFF. Written as DNA, the CDR3 is TGTGCCAGCAGCTGGAGACTAGCGGGGAACAATGAGCAGTTCTTC.